This entry lists 25 T cell receptor beta chains sequenced from one sample in a study of T cell responses to AZD1222 COVID-19 vaccine (dated by TCRdb to the early 2020s). To prepare the library, the immunoSEQ multiplex PCR assay was applied. Sourced from immuneACCESS, this table was stored by TCRdb with only in-frame sequences that have V and J called. A share of the clones is absent; for the studies checked, an unresolved V gene accounts for under half, and the remainder has no known explanation. The sample yields approximately 140,000 clones; 80% to 95% were counted once. Approximately 3.3% of the sample comes from the top ten. The time point label on this specimen signifies: about 28 days (+/-7) after the second vaccine dose. Sequencing was performed on peripheral blood, taken 28 days after the second AZD1222 dose. These receptors were collected from an adult who received the AZD1222 COVID-19 vaccine.

V usage is TRBV7-2 and J usage is TRBJ1-2; possibly TRBD1 for D (6 bases). CDR3 length: 16 amino acids. Looked up from germline, CDR1 is SGHTA and CDR2 is FQGNSA. V was clipped by 5 bases and J by 5 bases, with 21 bases between them. The DNA of the CDR3 is TGTGCCAGCAGCCCCCCGGGGCCAGGGGCAGAGTATGGCTACACCTTC. Translated: CASSPPGPGAEYGYTF.

CDR3 in amino acids: CASRSPSQPQHF. The CDR3 coding sequence is TGTGCCAGCAGGTCCCCTTCTCAGCCCCAGCATTTT. J is TRBJ1-5 and V is TRBV2; D is undetermined. The CDR3 has 12 residues. CDR1 is SNHLY and CDR2 is FYNNEI in the germline V gene. Trimming removed 6 bases at V and 6 bases at J, with 9 bases between.

The chain recombines TRBV9 with TRBJ1-2; unclear D gene. Germline-derived CDR1 and CDR2 are SGDLS and YYNGEE. The CDR3 has 13 residues. Trimming pared 0 bases from V and 8 bases from J, leaving 11 bases between. CDR3 amino acids: CASSVVLNWGYTF. As DNA, the CDR3 is TGTGCCAGCAGCGTAGTACTAAACTGGGGCTACACCTTC.

The V and J genes are TRBV27 and TRBJ2-5; D possibly corresponds to TRBD1 (6 bases). Germline assignment: CDR1 MNHEY and CDR2 SMNVEV (reference sequence). The V end was cut by 8 bases, the J end by 1 base, with 8 bases between. The length of the CDR3 is 12 residues. The CDR3 nucleotides read TGTGCCAGCGTGGGGGCCCAAGAGACCCAGTACTTC. Amino acids: CASVGAQETQYF.

The chain uses TRBV24-1 and TRBJ2-1; weak D call: TRBD2 (7 bases). This CDR3 comprises 16 residues. V was shortened by 2 bases and J by 6 bases, with 16 bases between the two germline ends. Germline CDR1 KGHDR, CDR2 SFDVKD. CDR3 region: CATSDSGGTSSNEQFF. The CDR3 DNA follows: TGTGCCACCAGTGATTCGGGGGGCACCTCATCCAATGAGCAGTTCTTC.

This clone has a single count. The gene calls are TRBV3-1 (or the pseudogene TRBV3-2) and TRBJ2-5; D gene uncertain. The germline gives CDR1 LGHDT, CDR2 YNNKEL (reference sequence). V lost 1 base to trimming and J lost 2 bases, with 5 bases between them. This CDR3 is built from 13 residues. CDR3 sequence: CASSQGGQETQYF. In nucleotides, the CDR3 is TGTGCCAGCAGCCAAGGCGGACAAGAGACCCAGTACTTC.

The genes are TRBV5-4 and TRBJ2-1; 14 bases match TRBD2. Germline V lookup: CDR1 SGHNT, CDR2 YYREEE (reference sequence). V shed 4 bases and J 8 bases; nucleotides not matched to a gene: 11. The CDR3 consists of 17 residues. The CDR3 nucleotides are TGTGCCAGCAGCACGGGACTAGCGGGAGCCCGGGGGGATGAGCAGTTCTTC. Translation: CASSTGLAGARGDEQFF.

This chain uses TRBV2 with TRBJ2-1; TRBD2 is a possible D gene (6 bases). The CDR3 runs 16 residues. Looked up from germline, CDR1 is SNHLY and CDR2 is FYNNEI. Trimming took off 3 bases at V and 5 bases at J, with 17 bases between the two ends. CDR3 coding DNA: TGTGCCAGCAGTGAGATTAGCGGACCTCCTGACAATGAGCAGTTCTTC. Its protein product is CASSEISGPPDNEQFF.

This chain joins TRBV10-3 and TRBJ2-7; 11 bases are a match to TRBD1. After removal of 3 bases from V and 1 base from J, the junction contained 14 bases not matched to a gene. CDR3 length: 19 residues. Germline CDR1 ENHRY, CDR2 SYGVKD. The CDR3 DNA sequence: TGTGCCATCAGTGACGGGGGTTGGGGACAGGGGGACCTTTCCTACGAGCAGTACTTC. This codes for CAISDGGWGQGDLSYEQYF.

The gene calls are TRBV9 and TRBJ2-7, with a weak D call TRBD1 (5 bases). Germline V CDR1 and CDR2: SGDLS, YYNGEE. V lost 4 bases and J lost 1, with 12 bases in between. This CDR3 is 14 amino acids long. CDR3 sequence reads: CASSTGQGSYEQYF. The CDR3 DNA follows: TGTGCCAGCAGCACCGGCCAGGGATCCTACGAGCAGTACTTC.

This chain joins TRBV5-4 and TRBJ2-7, with 10 bases lining up with TRBD1. V lost 6 bases and J lost 5; bases outside the gene matches: 8. CDR1 is SGHNT, CDR2 YYREEE, per germline (reference sequence). This CDR3 has 14 residues. The CDR3 DNA follows: TGTGCCAGCACCAATTGGGACAGGGGCCACGAGCAGTACTTC. Translation gives CASTNWDRGHEQYF.

The V gene is TRBV21-1, the J gene TRBJ1-1; the DNA was not compared with TRBD1, the D call given in the table. TRBV21-1 is classified as a pseudogene. The CDR3 is 18 residues long. CDR3 in DNA: TGTGCCAGCAGCAAAGGTTTCAGAATCAGGGGAGAGGACACTGAAGCTTTCTTT. Translation: CASSKGFRIRGEDTEAFF.

The CDR3 sequence is CASSLSPGESSGNTIYF. For the CDR3, the DNA is TGTGCCAGCAGTTTGTCTCCGGGCGAAAGCTCTGGAAACACCATATATTTT. The chain combines TRBV28 with TRBJ1-3; D not resolved. The V gene lost 3 bases and the J gene lost 0 bases, with 15 bases spanning the gap. CDR3 length equals 17 residues. Germline CDR1 and CDR2: MDHEN and SYDVKM.

V and J are TRBV21-1 and TRBJ1-4; no DNA check was done on the table's D call, TRBD1. TRBV21-1 is a listed pseudogene. The CDR3 covers 15 residues. The DNA of the CDR3 is TGTGCCAGCAACCGACAGGGCCCCGCGGGAGAAAAACTGTTTTTT. This gives the protein CASNRQGPAGEKLFF.

The rearrangement joins TRBV19 to TRBJ1-4, with no clear D. Germline V CDR1 and CDR2: LNHDA, SQIVND (reference sequence). V was shortened by 4 bases and J by 7 bases, with 16 bases between the two germline ends. The CDR3 length is 15 residues. CDR3 DNA sequence: TGTGCCAGTAGTACGAGCGGACGTTCGGGTGAAAAACTGTTTTTT. Residues: CASSTSGRSGEKLFF.

The chain carries TRBV6-5 and TRBJ1-3, with D possibly being TRBD1 (5 bases). V lost 6 bases, J lost 1 base, and 10 bases lay in between. CDR3 length: 14 amino acids. Germline V gene sequence: CDR1 MNHEY, CDR2 SVGAGI. This chain's CDR3 is CASSGTFSGNTIYF. In DNA, the CDR3 is TGTGCCAGCAGCGGGACTTTTTCTGGAAACACCATATATTTT.

The V and J genes are TRBV2 and TRBJ2-7, with D uncertain. Deletions cut 7 bases from V and 4 bases from J, with 20 bases between. The CDR3 has 15 residues. Germline loops: CDR1 SNHLY, CDR2 FYNNEI. The CDR3, as DNA: TGTGCCAGCAATCGCCGTAGGGCCCAAAAGTACGAGCAGTACTTC. The encoded protein is CASNRRRAQKYEQYF. Based on the CDR3 plus reference TRBV2 and TRBJ2-7, the full variable domain is EPEVTQTPSHQVTQMGQEVILRCVPISNHLYFYWYRQILGQKVEFLVSFYNNEISEKSEIFDDQFSVERPDGSNFTLKIRSTKLEDSAMYFCASNRRRAQKYEQYFGPGTRLTVT.

This chain links TRBV15 with TRBJ2-7; 9 nucleotides match TRBD2. Germline values: CDR1 LNHNV, CDR2 YYDKDF (reference sequence). The CDR3 has 13 amino acids. J was trimmed by 13 bases and V by 3 bases; bases with no gene match: 10. This chain's CDR3 is CATSRRGLAGSYF. CDR3 DNA: TGTGCCACCAGCAGGCGAGGGCTAGCGGGGAGTTACTTC. Full variable domain (remainder filled in from reference TRBV15 and TRBJ2-7): DAMVIQNPRYQVTQFGKPVTLSCSQTLNHNVMYWYQQKSSQAPKLLFHYYDKDFNNEADTPDNFQSRRPNTSFCFLDIRSPGLGDTAMYLCATSRRGLAGSYFGPGTRLTVT.

The chain employs TRBV10-3 and TRBJ2-7, with D possibly called TRBD1 or TRBD2 (5 bases each). The CDR3 consists of 15 residues. Trimming took off 2 bases at V and 3 bases at J, with 14 bases between the two ends. Germline V gene data show CDR1 as ENHRY and CDR2 as SYGVKD. As DNA, the CDR3 is TGTGCCATCAGTGAGGGGGCAGGTCGGGGCTACGAGCAGTACTTC. Its translation is CAISEGAGRGYEQYF.

The chain recombines TRBV7-6 with TRBJ2-7, with D uncertain. V lost 1 base and J 3 bases, leaving 13 bases between the germline ends. The CDR3 is made up of 15 amino acids. CDR1 is SGHVS, CDR2 FNYEAQ, per germline. The CDR3 sequence: CASSLGLPPDYEQYF. CDR3 sequence (DNA): TGTGCCAGCAGCTTAGGTCTTCCTCCGGACTACGAGCAGTACTTC.

The sample holds one count of this clone. CDR3 region: CASSEARGQALSRYGYTF. Here the CDR3 DNA reads TGTGCCAGCAGTGAAGCGCGGGGACAGGCCCTCAGTAGGTATGGCTACACCTTC. The V and J genes are TRBV6-1 and TRBJ1-2, with TRBD1 matching over 8 bases. Per germline, CDR1 MNHNS and CDR2 SASEGT. This CDR3 is 18 amino acids long. Trimming at V came to 0 bases and at J to 5 bases, leaving 14 bases not matched to a gene.

The chain links TRBV18 to TRBJ2-1; D gene uncertain. Trimming stripped 3 bases from V and 0 bases from J, with 9 bases between. In germline, CDR1 is KGHSH, CDR2 LQKENI. This CDR3 region has 15 residues. Here the CDR3 DNA reads TGTGCCAGCTCACCCGAAGGTAGCTCCTACAATGAGCAGTTCTTC. Translation gives CASSPEGSSYNEQFF.

This clone has more than one count but fewer than ten. The rearrangement joins TRBV3-1 (or the pseudogene TRBV3-2) to TRBJ1-3, with 9 nucleotides matching TRBD1. Losses at the gene ends were 2 bases for V and 3 bases for J; bases not matched to a gene: 11. This CDR3 comprises 18 residues. Looked up from germline, CDR1 is LGHDT and CDR2 is YNNKEL (reference sequence). CDR3 loop: CASSQLHTGGFFGNTIYF. As DNA, the CDR3 is TGTGCCAGCAGCCAACTCCATACAGGGGGCTTCTTTGGAAACACCATATATTTT.

V and J are TRBV19 and TRBJ2-3; possibly TRBD2 for D (6 bases). Trimming took off 2 bases at V and 1 base at J, with 10 bases between the two ends. Germline CDR1 and CDR2: LNHDA and SQIVND (reference sequence). The CDR3 is 15 residues long. The DNA of the CDR3 is TGTGCCAGTAGTATAATGGGCGGGGGCACAGATACGCAGTATTTT. It translates to CASSIMGGGTDTQYF.

The J gene is TRBJ1-5, the V gene TRBV18; unclear D gene. The germline V and J ends were trimmed by 2 bases and 0 bases, with 5 bases remaining between them. This CDR3 region has 14 residues. The germline V gene encodes CDR1 KGHSH and CDR2 LQKENI. In DNA, the CDR3 is TGTGCCAGCTCACCAACCGCTAGCAATCAGCCCCAGCATTTT. Its translation is CASSPTASNQPQHF.